The clone carrying this TCR beta chain came up a few times. Its antigen is undetermined. This sample is part of a study of metastatic and nonmetastatic thyroid tumors. CDR1 ENHRY and CDR2 SYGVKD come from the germline V gene. Trimming took off 0 bases at V and 6 bases at J, with 8 bases between the two ends. The CDR3 extends over 13 amino acids. All patients reached thyroid surgery having received no treatment beforehand. Study-wide results and limits: Benign nodules reportedly had significantly lower TCR beta diversity than malignant thyroid tumors in blood and tumor.

TCRdb re-clonotyped the PCR reads via MiXCR. The sample holds roughly 4,000 clones, 35% to 45% seen once. The chain recombines TRBV10-3 with TRBJ1-1; unclear D gene. Sequenced sample: tumor tissue. The receptor's source is a female donor with papillary thyroid cancer or a benign thyroid nodule (not recorded which). Some clones in this sample may be carry-over from other donors' samples. The CDR3 region is CAISESREAEAFF. The DNA of the CDR3 is TGTGCCATCAGTGAGTCCCGAGAGGCTGAAGCTTTCTTT.